A selection of T cell receptor beta chains follows, all from one sample in a study of OX40 agonist ivuxolimab in advanced cancers. Measured with immunoSEQ multiplex PCR; TCRdb has only the in-frame clones, and not every one. The sample lists 60,000 to 85,000 clones, around nine tenths occurring once. The sequences come from CD4+ or CD8+ T cells sorted from blood, collected in a trial of the OX40 agonist ivuxolimab. The receptors were gathered from an adult with an advanced solid tumor such as melanoma, head and neck, liver or kidney cancer. Both conserved end residues are part of each CDR3. The D gene is left open where the match is weak. A clone size is listed for some rows: how often the clone was seen (once, few, many), or a class if it is expanded.

j_gene	d_gene	v_gene	abundance	CDR3nt	CDR3aa
TRBJ1-5	-	TRBV5-1	-	TGCGCCAGCAGCTTGGGGAACGAAAATCAGCCCCAGCATTTT	CASSLGNENQPQHF
TRBJ1-1	TRBD1	TRBV11-3	few	TGTGCCAGCAGCTTCCGACAGGGGAGCGCTGAAGCTTTCTTT	CASSFRQGSAEAFF
TRBJ2-7	TRBD1	TRBV28	-	TGTGCCAGCAGCCGGGGACAGGCCTACGAGCAGTACTTC	CASSRGQAYEQYF
TRBJ2-7	TRBD1	TRBV29-1	once	TGCAGCGTCCTAAGGACAGGGGGAGTCTTGTACGAGCAGTACTTC	CSVLRTGGVLYEQYF
TRBJ1-5	-	TRBV21-1	-	TGTGCCAGCAGTCCCCACCCCGGGGAGGGAGGCAATCAGCCCCAGCATTTT	CASSPHPGEGGNQPQHF
TRBJ1-2	TRBD1	TRBV25-1	-	TGTGCCAGCAGTGACCCCCAGACAGGGGGCGTCTATGGCTACACCTTC	CASSDPQTGGVYGYTF
TRBJ2-5	-	TRBV18	-	TGTGCCAGCTCAGAGTGGGGCGTCCGGGAGACCCAGTACTTC	CASSEWGVRETQYF
TRBJ1-4	TRBD1	TRBV11-2	-	TGTGCCAGCAGCTCGGACCGGGACAGGGTCCCTGAAAAACTGTTTTTT	CASSSDRDRVPEKLFF
TRBJ2-5	-	TRBV18	-	TGTGCCAGCTCACCAAAGGGGAGAGGCCAAGAGACCCAGTACTTC	CASSPKGRGQETQYF
TRBJ2-1	TRBD1	TRBV7-9	-	TGTGCCAGCAGCTACCGGGACAGAGACTACAATGAGCAGTTCTTC	CASSYRDRDYNEQFF
TRBJ2-2	-	TRBV5-1	-	TGCGCCAGCACCTCTCTTGCAGCAGATTACACCGGGGAGCTGTTTTTT	CASTSLAADYTGELFF
TRBJ1-1	-	TRBV18	-	TGTGCCAGCTCCTTTACATCTACAGAGAACACTGAAGCTTTCTTT	CASSFTSTENTEAFF
TRBJ2-5	-	TRBV7-7	-	TGTGCTAGCAGCGCGGGACCATACGAAGAGACCCAGTACTTC	CASSAGPYEETQYF
TRBJ2-7	TRBD2	TRBV2	-	TGTGCCAGCAGTCCCTTCTCCAGCGGGAGTGGGATCCGGTACTTC	CASSPFSSGSGIRYF
TRBJ2-1	TRBD1	TRBV7-9	-	TGTGCCAGCAGCCTCCGGGACAGGGCCTACAATGAGCAGTTCTTC	CASSLRDRAYNEQFF
TRBJ2-5	TRBD1	TRBV2	-	TGTGCCAGCAGTGTGGACAGGGGGCAAGAGACCCAGTACTTC	CASSVDRGQETQYF
TRBJ2-7	TRBD2	TRBV6-1	-	TGTGCCAGCAGTGAAGCGCTCGTCGGAGCGGGAGCCTCCTACGAGCAGTACTTC	CASSEALVGAGASYEQYF
TRBJ2-6	-	TRBV28	-	TGTGCCAGCAGCATAGTTGTGTCAGGAGCCGGGGCCAACGTCCTGACTTTC	CASSIVVSGAGANVLTF
TRBJ2-1	-	TRBV5-6	-	TGTGCCAGCAGCCCCCGGGACTTCATCAATGAGCAGTTCTTC	CASSPRDFINEQFF
TRBJ1-5	-	TRBV2	-	TGTGCCAGCAGTGTCTCCGAGGGGCCCCAGCATTTT	CASSVSEGPQHF
TRBJ1-2	-	TRBV30	once	TGTGCCTGGAGTGTAGGCGGGGGGGGAGGCTACACCTTC	CAWSVGGGGGYTF
TRBJ1-2	-	TRBV5-4	-	TGTGCCAGCAGCTTGCAAGGGCCAGCTTATGGCTACACCTTC	CASSLQGPAYGYTF
TRBJ1-3	TRBD1	TRBV5-1	-	TGCGCCAGCAGACCGACAGGGCCTGGAAACACCATATATTTT	CASRPTGPGNTIYF
TRBJ2-3	-	TRBV5-6	-	TGTGCCAGCAGCGACAGCACAGATACGCAGTATTTT	CASSDSTDTQYF
TRBJ1-5	-	TRBV30	once	TGTGCCTGGAGTGTTTCTGGTCCGGCAGACGGTCAGCCCCAGCATTTT	CAWSVSGPADGQPQHF
TRBJ2-7	TRBD2	TRBV5-4	-	TGTGCCAGCAGCTTGGGACTAGCGGGGGGGCCGAAAGAGCAGTACTTC	CASSLGLAGGPKEQYF
TRBJ2-2	-	TRBV18	once	TGTGCCAGCTCACCAGGGCTGAACACCGGGGAGCTGTTTTTT	CASSPGLNTGELFF
TRBJ1-6	TRBD1	TRBV7-2	-	TGTGCCAGCAGCTACCTAGGAAGGGGGCTTAATTCACCCCTCCACTTT	CASSYLGRGLNSPLHF
TRBJ2-5	TRBD2	TRBV6-5	-	TGTGCCAGCAGTTATAGAGCGGGAGTAGAGACCCAGTACTTC	CASSYRAGVETQYF
TRBJ1-5	-	TRBV14	once	TGTGCCAGCAGCCGGGTCGGGGTTGATCAGCCCCAGCATTTT	CASSRVGVDQPQHF
TRBJ1-1	-	TRBV28	-	TGTGCCAGCAGTTTATCGTACACTGAAGCTTTCTTT	CASSLSYTEAFF
TRBJ1-2	TRBD1	TRBV6-6	once	TGTGCCAGCAGCCTGACAGGGGGCAGCTATGGCTACACCTTC	CASSLTGGSYGYTF
TRBJ1-2	-	TRBV2	few	TGTGCCAGCAGGAGGGGGGAAGAAGGCTACACCTTC	CASRRGEEGYTF
TRBJ2-3	TRBD2	TRBV5-1	-	TGCGCCAGCAGCTTGGTAGCGGGGAGTAGCACAGATACGCAGTATTTT	CASSLVAGSSTDTQYF
TRBJ1-4	TRBD1	TRBV4-1	-	TGCGCCAGCAGCCAGTCCCGGGACAGGGGTACCAATGAAAAACTGTTTTTT	CASSQSRDRGTNEKLFF
TRBJ2-7	-	TRBV5-1	-	TGCGCCAGCAGCTCCGGGTCGACGGGCGAGCAGTACTTC	CASSSGSTGEQYF
TRBJ2-2	-	TRBV11-1	-	TGTGCCAGCAGCTTACATGCGGGGAACACCGGGGAGCTGTTTTTT	CASSLHAGNTGELFF
TRBJ1-6	TRBD1	TRBV6-6	-	TGTGCCAGCAGCACCTCGGGACAGATCAATTCACCCCTCCACTTT	CASSTSGQINSPLHF
TRBJ1-6	-	TRBV7-8	-	TGTGCCAGCAGCTGGCAGAGGGATTCACCCCTCCACTTT	CASSWQRDSPLHF
TRBJ1-5	-	TRBV13	once	TGTGCCAGCAGCGACCGGGGGCAGCCCCAGCATTTT	CASSDRGQPQHF
TRBJ1-2	-	TRBV9	-	TGTGCCAGCAGCGCGTCGAACTATGGCTACACCTTC	CASSASNYGYTF
TRBJ1-5	-	TRBV19	-	TGTGCCAGTAGCTTCTACGGGCAGCCCCAGCATTTT	CASSFYGQPQHF
TRBJ2-5	TRBD2	TRBV7-6	-	TGTGCCAGCAGCCCCGTTGGGACTAGCGGGGGGGGAGAGACCCAGTACTTC	CASSPVGTSGGGETQYF
TRBJ1-4	-	TRBV5-1	-	TGCGCCAGCAGCTTGGCCACAAGCTCAACTAATGAAAAACTGTTTTTT	CASSLATSSTNEKLFF
TRBJ2-7	-	TRBV15	-	TGTGCCACCAGCAGAGATCGGGGCCCACTAGCTTACGAGCAGTACTTC	CATSRDRGPLAYEQYF
TRBJ1-5	-	TRBV19	-	TGTGCCAGTAGTCCAGGGTCGCAACAGCCCCAGCATTTT	CASSPGSQQPQHF
TRBJ1-1	-	TRBV6-5	-	TGTGCCAGCAGCCAAGGGTTGGGTGAAGCTTTCTTT	CASSQGLGEAFF
TRBJ1-2	-	TRBV7-2	-	TGTGCCAGCAGCTTAACCAGTAACTATGGCTACACCTTC	CASSLTSNYGYTF
TRBJ2-2	-	TRBV5-1	once	TGCGCCAGCAGGAAGGAAACGAACACCGGGGAGCTGTTTTTT	CASRKETNTGELFF
TRBJ1-5	-	TRBV5-4	-	TGTGCCAGCAGCCCGGGGAGTGGTAACAATCAGCCCCAGCATTTT	CASSPGSGNNQPQHF
TRBJ1-2	TRBD1	TRBV19	-	TGTGCCAGTAGTTTGCGACAGGGAAAAGAGGGTGGCTACACCTTC	CASSLRQGKEGGYTF
TRBJ2-3	TRBD2	TRBV11-2	-	TGTGCCAGCAGCTTAGCATATTACCTCGGCGGGAGGAGAACAGATACGCAGTATTTT	CASSLAYYLGGRRTDTQYF
TRBJ2-7	-	TRBV30	once	TGTGCCTGGAGTGTACTACAGGGCCAGTACTTC	CAWSVLQGQYF
TRBJ1-3	-	TRBV11-2	-	TGTGCCAGCAGCTTAGCAGGGGCCGGAAACACCATATATTTT	CASSLAGAGNTIYF
TRBJ2-1	-	TRBV7-2	-	TGTGCCAGCAGCTTAGCGGGGGGCGCCTCCTCCTACAATGAGCAGTTCTTC	CASSLAGGASSYNEQFF
TRBJ2-1	TRBD2	TRBV5-1	-	TGCGCCAGCAGCTTTCTCGGACTAGCGGGAGGCCTCCTCTACAATGAGCAGTTCTTC	CASSFLGLAGGLLYNEQFF
TRBJ1-3	-	TRBV7-2	-	TGTGCCAGCAGCTTGGGGGGGACCTCTGGAAACACCATATATTTT	CASSLGGTSGNTIYF
TRBJ1-6	-	TRBV7-6	-	TGTGCCAGCAGCTTAAGTTCACCCCTCCACTTT	CASSLSSPLHF